The next 12 T cell receptor beta chains were all read from a single sample in a study of tumor and adjacent non-tumor tissue in lung cancer. The library came from three nested PCR rounds adapted from ARM-PCR protocols. TCRdb called the multiplex PCR reads again in MiXCR, with one record for every CDR3 protein. Here the sample spans about 98,000 distinct CDR3 sequences, roughly 80% being singletons. This sample's RNA came from whole unsorted tissue. This non-tumor lung sample came from over 3 cm beyond the tumor edge. The sequenced sample consisted of distant non-tumor lung tissue. All receptors come from a man in his fifties or sixties with small cell lung cancer.

The rearrangement uses TRBV12-3 or TRBV12-4 and TRBJ1-2; 8 bases agree with TRBD1. The ends lost 11 bases at V and 4 bases at J; junction bases unmatched: 9. The CDR3 extends over 13 amino acids. In nucleotides, the CDR3 is TGTGCCGACAGCTCCACAGGGGGCTATGGCTACACCTTC. Translation: CADSSTGGYGYTF.

This clonotype was counted a single time. At one end the junction does not follow the germline gene, possibly because of a read error. V usage is TRBV6-1 and J usage is TRBJ1-2; D may be TRBD1 (6 bases). The germline V gene has CDR1 MNHNS and CDR2 SASEGT. This CDR3 spans 20 amino acids. Here the CDR3 reads CASSELVGRLPTTRTVGCTF. CDR3 DNA: TGTGCCAGCAGTGAACTCGTGGGGCGGCTACCGACGACGCGGACAGTAGGCTGCACCTTC.

The CDR3 region has the DNA TGTGCCAGCCTACAACCATGGCGGGGGTTAAGCACTGAAGCTTTCTTT. Translation: CASLQPWRGLSTEAFF. V usage is TRBV11-2 and J usage is TRBJ1-1; weak D call: TRBD1 (5 bases). Trimming cost V 8 bases and J 4 bases, with 23 bases left between them. The CDR3 runs to 16 residues. Germline V gene data show CDR1 as SGHAT and CDR2 as FQNNGV.

The chain links TRBV12-3 or TRBV12-4 to TRBJ2-1; the match to TRBD1 covers 9 bases. J lost 1 base, V lost 5 bases, and 9 bases had no gene match. The CDR3 sequence is 17 residues long. CDR3 sequence: CASSPLSGQGSYNEQFF. The CDR3 nucleotides are TGTGCCAGCAGTCCATTATCGGGACAGGGATCCTACAATGAGCAGTTCTTC.

CDR3 sequence: CASRIGGKETQYF. DNA for the CDR3: TGTGCCAGCAGGATAGGAGGGAAAGAGACCCAGTACTTC. The rearrangement uses TRBV12-3 or TRBV12-4 and TRBJ2-5, with D possibly being TRBD2 (6 bases). Trimming pared 6 bases from V and 3 bases from J, leaving 11 bases between. The CDR3 is 13 residues long.

A word on this clonotype: One base away lies a much larger clone, so this may be a sequencing read error. This chain joins TRBV7-9 and TRBJ2-1, with 11 bases lining up with TRBD2. The CDR3 runs to 17 residues. Germline V gives CDR1 SEHNR, CDR2 FQNEAQ (reference sequence). The CDR3 loop is CAGSLALTSGRVDEQFF. CDR3 bases: TGTGCCGGCAGCTTAGCGCTTACTAGCGGGAGAGTCGATGAGCAGTTCTTC.

For this clonotype: Its ends do not fully match the called genes, so a read error is possible. The gene calls are TRBV12-3 or TRBV12-4 and TRBJ2-1, with a weak D call TRBD2 (6 bases). The CDR3 totals 15 residues. This chain's CDR3 is CASSLRLERSNEHFF. CDR3 nucleotide sequence: TGTGCCAGCAGTTTACGACTAGAACGGTCAAATGAGCACTTCTTC.

Points on this clonotype: The CDR3 ends on some other residue instead of the conserved phenylalanine or tryptophan, so this is likely a read error. The chain carries TRBV6-1 and TRBJ2-3; D unresolved. The CDR3 loop spans 13 amino acids. CDR1 and CDR2 (germline): MNHNS, SASEGT. V was trimmed by 4 bases and J by 2 bases, leaving 7 bases between them. DNA for the CDR3: TGTGCCAGCAGTGCCTCTTCCACAGATACGCAGTATTCT. Protein product: CASSASSTDTQYS.

In the case of this clonotype: Being one base from a much bigger clone, this may be a read error. The chain combines TRBV20-1 with TRBJ1-1, with 9 bases that match TRBD1. The germline V gene has CDR1 DFQATT and CDR2 SNEGSKA (reference sequence). CDR3 length equals 17 residues. CDR3 region: CSTRVEKDRGMNTEAFF. The DNA of the CDR3 is TGCAGTACTAGAGTCGAAAAGGACAGGGGCATGAACACTGAAGCTTTCTTT.

About this clonotype itself: A much larger clone is a single base away; this may be a read error. This chain links TRBV29-1 with TRBJ2-1, with D perhaps TRBD2 (6 bases). The CDR3 extends over 10 amino acids. The germline V gene has CDR1 SQVTM and CDR2 ANQGSEA. The CDR3: CNAASGEQLF. The CDR3 nucleotides are TGCAACGCCGCGTCGGGAGAGCAGCTCTTC.

Remarks on this clonotype: Relative to the germline gene, one junction end is altered; a read error may explain this. The V call is TRBV5-1, the J call TRBJ2-1; weak D call: TRBD1 (6 bases). Germline CDR1 and CDR2: SGHRS and YFSETQ. The CDR3 length is 15 residues. CDR3 sequence (DNA): TGCGCCAACAGCTTGGGGGCCCCGGAAGACATTGAGCAGTTCTTC. It yields the protein CANSLGAPEDIEQFF. Full variable domain (remainder filled in from reference TRBV5-1 and TRBJ2-1): KAGVTQTPRYLIKTRGQQVTLSCSPISGHRSVSWYQQTPGQGLQFLFEYFSETQRNKGNFPGRFSGRQFSNSRSEMNVSTLELGDSALYLCANSLGAPEDIEQFFGPGTRLTVL.

Of note for this clonotype: Possible read error: a much larger clone is one base away. This chain joins TRBV30 and TRBJ2-2, with 8 positions matching TRBD2. Germline V gives CDR1 GTSNPN, CDR2 SVGIG (reference sequence). This CDR3 spans 15 amino acids. The CDR3 DNA sequence: TGTGCCTGGTGTGTACAAGCGGGAGCTTCCGGGGAGCTGTTTTTT. This gives the protein CAWCVQAGASGELFF.